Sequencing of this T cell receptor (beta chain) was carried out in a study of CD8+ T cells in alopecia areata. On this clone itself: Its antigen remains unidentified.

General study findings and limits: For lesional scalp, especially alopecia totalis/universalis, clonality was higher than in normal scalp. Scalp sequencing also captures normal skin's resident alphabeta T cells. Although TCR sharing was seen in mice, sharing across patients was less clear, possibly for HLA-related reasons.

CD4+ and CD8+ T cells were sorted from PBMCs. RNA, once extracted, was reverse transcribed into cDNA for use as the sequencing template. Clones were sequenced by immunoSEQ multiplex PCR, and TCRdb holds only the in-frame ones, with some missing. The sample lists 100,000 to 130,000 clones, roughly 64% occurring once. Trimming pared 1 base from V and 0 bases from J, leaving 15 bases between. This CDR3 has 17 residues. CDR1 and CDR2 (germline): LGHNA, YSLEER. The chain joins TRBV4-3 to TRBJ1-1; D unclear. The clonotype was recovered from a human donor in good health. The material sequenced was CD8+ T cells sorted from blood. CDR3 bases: TGCGCCAGCAGCCAAGCCCGAACCCGGACGGTGAACACTGAAGCTTTCTTT. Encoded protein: CASSQARTRTVNTEAFF.